A selection of T cell receptor beta chains follows, all from one sample in a study of blood T cell repertoires in COVID-19. Sequencing was performed with immunoSEQ multiplex PCR; in TCRdb, only in-frame clones are kept and a portion is missing. The table lists over 300,000 clones, around four fifths of them singletons. Material for sequencing was peripheral blood. Source of these receptors: a woman between 50 and 59 years old with acute or convalescent COVID-19. The CDR3 runs from the conserved cysteine through the conserved F or W. Fields, in order: V gene, J gene, D gene, clone size, CDR3 protein, CDR3 DNA. D genes are given only for firm matches. Only some rows state a clone size, as once, few, many or a class for expanded clones.

V gene: TRBV2
J gene: TRBJ2-1
D gene: -
clone size: -
CDR3 protein: CAGGGVYNEQFF
CDR3 DNA: TGTGCTGGAGGCGGGGTCTACAATGAGCAGTTCTTC

V gene: TRBV28
J gene: TRBJ2-2
D gene: TRBD1
clone size: -
CDR3 protein: CASSSRDRGKIENTGELFF
CDR3 DNA: TGTGCCAGCAGTTCACGGGACAGGGGGAAAATAGAGAACACCGGGGAGCTGTTTTTT

V gene: TRBV6-2/TRBV6-3
J gene: TRBJ1-1
D gene: -
clone size: few
CDR3 protein: CASSYPGKNTEAFF
CDR3 DNA: TGTGCCAGCAGTTATCCGGGGAAGAACACTGAAGCTTTCTTT

V gene: TRBV24-1
J gene: TRBJ2-2
D gene: TRBD1
clone size: -
CDR3 protein: CATSDPMTGGELFF
CDR3 DNA: TGTGCCACCAGTGACCCCATGACAGGGGGGGAGCTGTTTTTT

V gene: TRBV3-1/TRBV3-2
J gene: TRBJ2-7
D gene: TRBD2
clone size: -
CDR3 protein: CASSLSGSGRTLGYEQYF
CDR3 DNA: TGTGCCAGCAGCCTGAGCGGCAGCGGGAGGACGCTAGGCTACGAGCAGTACTTC

V gene: TRBV7-6
J gene: TRBJ2-7
D gene: -
clone size: -
CDR3 protein: CASSLASTDSYEQYF
CDR3 DNA: TGTGCCAGCAGCTTAGCCTCGACAGATTCCTACGAGCAGTACTTC

V gene: TRBV28
J gene: TRBJ2-1
D gene: TRBD2
clone size: -
CDR3 protein: CASSSILRIPGLAGVINEQFF
CDR3 DNA: TGTGCCAGCAGTTCCATACTCAGGATTCCGGGACTAGCGGGAGTAATCAATGAGCAGTTCTTC

V gene: TRBV5-5
J gene: TRBJ2-2
D gene: TRBD2
clone size: -
CDR3 protein: CASSLFFSASGPGELFF
CDR3 DNA: TGTGCCAGCAGCTTGTTTTTTTCGGCTAGCGGGCCCGGGGAGCTGTTTTTT

V gene: TRBV5-4
J gene: TRBJ2-3
D gene: TRBD1
clone size: once
CDR3 protein: CASSFPTGQGALTDTQYF
CDR3 DNA: TGTGCCAGCAGCTTCCCAACGGGACAGGGGGCGCTCACAGATACGCAGTATTTT

V gene: TRBV3-1/TRBV3-2
J gene: TRBJ2-7
D gene: TRBD1
clone size: -
CDR3 protein: CASSQTGTGYYEQYF
CDR3 DNA: TGTGCCAGCAGCCAAACCGGGACAGGCTACTACGAGCAGTACTTC

V gene: TRBV5-8
J gene: TRBJ2-5
D gene: -
clone size: once
CDR3 protein: CASSRGISRGKTQYF
CDR3 DNA: TGTGCCAGCAGCCGGGGGATCTCCCGGGGAAAGACCCAGTACTTC

V gene: TRBV10-2
J gene: TRBJ2-2
D gene: TRBD2
clone size: -
CDR3 protein: CASKRGVTFANTGELFF
CDR3 DNA: TGCGCCAGCAAGCGGGGGGTTACTTTCGCGAACACCGGGGAGCTGTTTTTT

V gene: TRBV5-1
J gene: TRBJ1-1
D gene: -
clone size: -
CDR3 protein: CASSLRENTEAFF
CDR3 DNA: TGCGCCAGCAGCTTGCGGGAGAACACTGAAGCTTTCTTT

V gene: TRBV18
J gene: TRBJ1-1
D gene: -
clone size: -
CDR3 protein: CASSPRQGTAEAFF
CDR3 DNA: TGTGCCAGCTCACCACGGCAGGGGACGGCTGAAGCTTTCTTT

V gene: TRBV2
J gene: TRBJ1-2
D gene: TRBD1
clone size: -
CDR3 protein: CASSEQGARYGYTF
CDR3 DNA: TGTGCCAGCAGTGAACAGGGGGCGCGCTATGGCTACACCTTC

V gene: TRBV7-9
J gene: TRBJ2-5
D gene: -
clone size: -
CDR3 protein: CASSPSQLQETQYF
CDR3 DNA: TGTGCCAGCAGCCCCTCACAGCTCCAAGAGACCCAGTACTTC

V gene: TRBV7-6
J gene: TRBJ1-4
D gene: -
clone size: few
CDR3 protein: CASSPRHTRDRGTNEKLFF
CDR3 DNA: TGTGCCAGCAGCCCACGACATACGAGGGACCGGGGGACTAATGAAAAACTGTTTTTT

V gene: TRBV30
J gene: TRBJ1-5
D gene: -
clone size: -
CDR3 protein: CAWSEGTEGQPQHF
CDR3 DNA: TGTGCCTGGAGTGAGGGCACGGAGGGTCAGCCCCAGCATTTT

V gene: TRBV30
J gene: TRBJ1-5
D gene: -
clone size: -
CDR3 protein: CAWTARGFNPGNQPQHF
CDR3 DNA: TGTGCCTGGACCGCACGGGGGTTCAACCCAGGGAATCAGCCCCAGCATTTT

V gene: TRBV6-5
J gene: TRBJ1-1
D gene: -
clone size: -
CDR3 protein: CASSQHAGGNTEAFF
CDR3 DNA: TGTGCCAGCAGTCAACATGCTGGAGGGAACACTGAAGCTTTCTTT

V gene: TRBV7-8
J gene: TRBJ1-5
D gene: TRBD1
clone size: -
CDR3 protein: CASSLRDRGLGSNQPQHF
CDR3 DNA: TGTGCCAGCAGCCTCCGGGACAGGGGGTTAGGGAGCAATCAGCCCCAGCATTTT

V gene: TRBV21-1
J gene: TRBJ2-7
D gene: -
clone size: -
CDR3 protein: CASICPGLFNEQYF
CDR3 DNA: TGTGCCAGCATTTGCCCAGGGCTTTTCAACGAGCAGTACTTC

V gene: TRBV24-1
J gene: TRBJ2-5
D gene: TRBD1
clone size: once
CDR3 protein: CATSPGTGGWETQYF
CDR3 DNA: TGTGCCACCAGCCCAGGGACAGGGGGGTGGGAGACCCAGTACTTC

V gene: TRBV19
J gene: TRBJ2-5
D gene: -
clone size: many
CDR3 protein: CASSIGGSAGYQETQYF
CDR3 DNA: TGTGCCAGTAGTATAGGAGGTTCGGCAGGGTACCAAGAGACCCAGTACTTC

V gene: TRBV5-1
J gene: TRBJ2-6
D gene: -
clone size: -
CDR3 protein: CASSPSSGANVLTF
CDR3 DNA: TGCGCCAGCAGCCCGAGCTCTGGGGCCAACGTCCTGACTTTC

V gene: TRBV7-2
J gene: TRBJ2-7
D gene: TRBD2
clone size: -
CDR3 protein: CASSFRTSGYEQYF
CDR3 DNA: TGTGCCAGCAGCTTCCGGACTAGCGGTTACGAGCAGTACTTC

V gene: TRBV30
J gene: TRBJ1-1
D gene: -
clone size: -
CDR3 protein: CAFFRGNTEAFF
CDR3 DNA: TGTGCCTTTTTTAGAGGGAACACTGAAGCTTTCTTT

V gene: TRBV24-1
J gene: TRBJ2-5
D gene: -
clone size: -
CDR3 protein: CATSDFSSQETQYF
CDR3 DNA: TGTGCCACCAGTGATTTCTCGAGCCAAGAGACCCAGTACTTC

V gene: TRBV9
J gene: TRBJ2-7
D gene: -
clone size: -
CDR3 protein: CASSVGGYEQYF
CDR3 DNA: TGTGCCAGCAGCGTAGGCGGCTACGAGCAGTACTTC

V gene: TRBV3-1/TRBV3-2
J gene: TRBJ1-5
D gene: TRBD1
clone size: -
CDR3 protein: CASSQADRDNQPQHF
CDR3 DNA: TGTGCCAGCAGCCAAGCGGACAGGGACAATCAGCCCCAGCATTTT

V gene: TRBV7-2
J gene: TRBJ2-7
D gene: -
clone size: once
CDR3 protein: CASSLINGLYEQYF
CDR3 DNA: TGTGCCAGCAGCTTAATTAACGGACTCTACGAGCAGTACTTC

V gene: TRBV12-3/TRBV12-4
J gene: TRBJ2-7
D gene: -
clone size: once
CDR3 protein: CASSLGGGYEQYF
CDR3 DNA: TGTGCCAGCAGTTTAGGAGGTGGCTACGAGCAGTACTTC

V gene: TRBV9
J gene: TRBJ1-1
D gene: -
clone size: -
CDR3 protein: CASSVGSGAGSEAFF
CDR3 DNA: TGTGCCAGCAGCGTAGGCTCAGGGGCCGGCTCTGAAGCTTTCTTT

V gene: TRBV7-6
J gene: TRBJ2-6
D gene: -
clone size: -
CDR3 protein: CASSFTGGSGANVLTF
CDR3 DNA: TGTGCCAGCAGCTTTACCGGGGGATCTGGGGCCAACGTCCTGACTTTC

V gene: TRBV19
J gene: TRBJ2-7
D gene: TRBD2
clone size: once
CDR3 protein: CASNGREGPHEQYF
CDR3 DNA: TGTGCCAGTAACGGGCGGGAGGGCCCCCACGAGCAGTACTTC

V gene: TRBV3-1/TRBV3-2
J gene: TRBJ1-2
D gene: -
clone size: -
CDR3 protein: CASSQGAPNYGYTF
CDR3 DNA: TGTGCCAGCAGCCAAGGGGCCCCTAACTATGGCTACACCTTC

V gene: TRBV7-3
J gene: TRBJ2-5
D gene: TRBD2
clone size: -
CDR3 protein: CASSTTSGSEGTQYF
CDR3 DNA: TGTGCCAGCAGCACAACTAGCGGGAGTGAGGGGACCCAGTACTTC

V gene: TRBV4-1
J gene: TRBJ2-1
D gene: -
clone size: -
CDR3 protein: CASRSLREKGNEQFF
CDR3 DNA: TGCGCCAGCAGGTCTCTCCGGGAGAAGGGCAATGAGCAGTTCTTC

V gene: TRBV5-4
J gene: TRBJ1-2
D gene: -
clone size: once
CDR3 protein: CASSLDGYGYTF
CDR3 DNA: TGTGCCAGCAGCTTGGACGGCTATGGCTACACCTTC

V gene: TRBV12-5
J gene: TRBJ1-5
D gene: -
clone size: -
CDR3 protein: CASGLNRNQPQHF
CDR3 DNA: TGTGCTAGTGGTTTGAACAGGAATCAGCCCCAGCATTTT

V gene: TRBV10-3
J gene: TRBJ1-1
D gene: TRBD1
clone size: -
CDR3 protein: CAITPAGGRSDTEAFF
CDR3 DNA: TGTGCCATCACCCCGGCAGGGGGCCGTTCTGACACTGAAGCTTTCTTT

V gene: TRBV12-3/TRBV12-4
J gene: TRBJ1-2
D gene: -
clone size: -
CDR3 protein: CASSFRGSRGYTF
CDR3 DNA: TGTGCCAGCAGTTTTAGGGGGTCTAGGGGCTACACCTTC

V gene: TRBV14
J gene: TRBJ2-5
D gene: -
clone size: -
CDR3 protein: CASSQDRVTQYF
CDR3 DNA: TGTGCCAGCAGCCAAGACAGGGTGACCCAGTACTTC

V gene: TRBV27
J gene: TRBJ2-1
D gene: TRBD2
clone size: -
CDR3 protein: CASSFSGTSGVYNEQFF
CDR3 DNA: TGTGCCAGCAGTTTCTCCGGGACTAGCGGGGTCTACAATGAGCAGTTCTTC

V gene: TRBV4-2
J gene: TRBJ1-2
D gene: -
clone size: -
CDR3 protein: CASSQGTLNYGYTF
CDR3 DNA: TGTGCCAGCAGCCAAGGGACACTTAACTATGGCTACACCTTC

V gene: TRBV5-1
J gene: TRBJ2-1
D gene: TRBD2
clone size: -
CDR3 protein: CASSLGASGSNEQFF
CDR3 DNA: TGCGCCAGCAGCTTGGGGGCTAGCGGGAGCAATGAGCAGTTCTTC

V gene: TRBV30
J gene: TRBJ1-4
D gene: -
clone size: once
CDR3 protein: CAWSGEVNEKLFF
CDR3 DNA: TGTGCCTGGAGTGGCGAGGTTAATGAAAAACTGTTTTTT

V gene: TRBV6-2/TRBV6-3
J gene: TRBJ1-2
D gene: TRBD1
clone size: -
CDR3 protein: CASSYPRTGVAGYTF
CDR3 DNA: TGTGCCAGCAGTTACCCTCGGACAGGAGTAGCTGGCTACACCTTC

V gene: TRBV7-3
J gene: TRBJ2-3
D gene: -
clone size: -
CDR3 protein: CASRRGGGSTDTQYF
CDR3 DNA: TGTGCCAGCAGGAGAGGGGGAGGGAGCACAGATACGCAGTATTTT

V gene: TRBV5-1
J gene: TRBJ2-3
D gene: TRBD2
clone size: -
CDR3 protein: CASSNPTSGGAYDTQYF
CDR3 DNA: TGCGCCAGCAGCAACCCTACTAGCGGGGGGGCATACGATACGCAGTATTTT

V gene: TRBV14
J gene: TRBJ1-3
D gene: -
clone size: -
CDR3 protein: CASSQERPGLHGNTIYF
CDR3 DNA: TGTGCCAGCAGCCAAGAGAGACCGGGGTTACATGGAAACACCATATATTTT

V gene: TRBV28
J gene: TRBJ1-6
D gene: -
clone size: once
CDR3 protein: CAGARGGNNSPLHF
CDR3 DNA: TGTGCCGGGGCTCGGGGGGGGAATAATTCACCCCTCCACTTT

V gene: TRBV29-1
J gene: TRBJ1-4
D gene: -
clone size: -
CDR3 protein: CSAEDRGLEKLFF
CDR3 DNA: TGCAGCGCCGAGGACAGAGGGCTTGAAAAACTGTTTTTT

V gene: TRBV7-9
J gene: TRBJ1-1
D gene: -
clone size: -
CDR3 protein: CASSLGAGVIEAFF
CDR3 DNA: TGTGCCAGCAGCTTAGGGGCAGGCGTTATTGAAGCTTTCTTT

V gene: TRBV2
J gene: TRBJ2-5
D gene: TRBD1
clone size: -
CDR3 protein: CASSRDRETQYF
CDR3 DNA: TGTGCCAGCAGTCGGGACAGAGAGACCCAGTACTTC

V gene: TRBV27
J gene: TRBJ2-7
D gene: TRBD1
clone size: -
CDR3 protein: CASRDRGMGEQYF
CDR3 DNA: TGTGCCAGTCGGGACAGGGGTATGGGCGAGCAGTACTTC

V gene: TRBV11-2
J gene: TRBJ2-3
D gene: -
clone size: -
CDR3 protein: CASSLAPLRGTTDTQYF
CDR3 DNA: TGTGCCAGCAGCTTAGCCCCCTTACGGGGGACCACAGATACGCAGTATTTT

V gene: TRBV19
J gene: TRBJ2-2
D gene: -
clone size: -
CDR3 protein: CASSILSRSYSNTGELFF
CDR3 DNA: TGTGCCAGTAGTATACTCTCGAGGTCTTACTCGAACACCGGGGAGCTGTTTTTT

V gene: TRBV19
J gene: TRBJ2-1
D gene: -
clone size: once
CDR3 protein: CASSIPARSEQFF
CDR3 DNA: TGTGCCAGTAGTATCCCAGCTAGGTCCGAGCAGTTCTTC